The clone carrying this TCR beta chain was detected only once. Only in-frame clones appear in the TCRdb table, and some are missing; sequencing was by immunoSEQ multiplex PCR. The sample records 40,000 to 50,000 clones, 82% being singletons. This entry is derived from a study of OX40 agonist ivuxolimab in advanced cancers. Germline CDR1 is SGHAT and CDR2 is FQNNGV. Trimming cost V 1 base and J 0 bases, with 16 bases left between them. The CDR3 is 19 residues long. The rearrangement joins TRBV11-2 to TRBJ1-6; perhaps TRBD1 as D (6 bases). Sequencing was performed on CD4+ or CD8+ T cells sorted from blood, taken in a trial of the OX40 agonist ivuxolimab. The receptor was derived from an adult with an advanced solid tumor such as melanoma, head and neck, liver or kidney cancer. The CDR3 sequence is CASSLGQLGGRSYNSPLHF. Here the CDR3 DNA reads TGTGCCAGCAGCTTAGGACAATTGGGGGGGCGCTCCTATAATTCACCCCTCCACTTT.